Below are 28 T cell receptor beta chains sequenced from a single sample in a study of T cells in Graves' hyperthyroidism and ophthalmopathy. Amplification of TCR beta CDR3 regions used RNA as the template. The primer set for the first-round RT-PCR of the TCR CDR3 was HTBI. TCRdb re-derived calls from the multiplex PCR reads in MiXCR, one entry per CDR3 protein. Of some 700,000 distinct CDR3 sequences in the sample, roughly 17% were seen once. Material: blood. The receptors were gathered from a man in his fifties or sixties with Graves' hyperthyroidism.

This clonotype has ten or more counts. The rearrangement uses TRBV11-1 and TRBJ2-5; a weak D match, TRBD1 (5 bases). V was clipped by 3 bases and J by 5 bases, with 10 bases between them. Germline V gene data show CDR1 as SGHAT and CDR2 as FQDESV (reference sequence). CDR3 length: 13 residues. In DNA form, the CDR3 reads TGTGCCAGCAGCTTTAGGACAAGGGAGACCCAGTACTTC. Translation gives CASSFRTRETQYF.

This clonotype was recorded many times. This sequence joins TRBV12-3 or TRBV12-4 and TRBJ2-3, with D hard to call. With 10 bases removed from V and 2 bases from J, the gap between germline ends came to 16 bases. This CDR3 comprises 14 residues. The CDR3 DNA reads as TGTGCCACCCGTCCGGGCCCAGACACAGATACGCAGTATTTT. It encodes CATRPGPDTDTQYF.

The rearrangement uses TRBV28 and TRBJ1-6, with TRBD1 identical over 7 bases. Germline values: CDR1 MDHEN, CDR2 SYDVKM. V lost 10 bases to trimming and J lost 5 bases; unmatched junction nucleotides: 8. The CDR3 is 14 residues long. The CDR3 nucleotides read TGTGCCACCTCCGGGACAGCCGATAATTCACCCCTCCACTTT. Translated, it gives CATSGTADNSPLHF.

This clonotype was observed many times. The chain links TRBV12-3 or TRBV12-4 to TRBJ1-1; unclear D gene. The CDR3 has 14 amino acids. Trimming took off 4 bases at V and 0 bases at J, with 9 bases between the two ends. CDR3 DNA: TGTGCCAGCAGTTCCCTTAGTTTGAACACTGAAGCTTTCTTT. As protein: CASSSLSLNTEAFF.

In this sample, this clonotype turned up many times. Mismatch with germline at one junction end may stem from a read error. The chain couples TRBV5-1 to TRBJ1-1; D uncertain. The CDR3 has 13 residues. Germline CDR1 and CDR2: SGHRS and YFSETQ. CDR3 sequence: CASSQQGNTEAFF. The DNA of the CDR3 is TGTGCCAGCAGCCAGCAAGGAAACACTGAAGCTTTCTTT.

The J gene is TRBJ2-1, the V gene TRBV7-6, with a possible D match to TRBD1 (6 bases). The CDR3 totals 13 residues. Germline V lookup: CDR1 SGHVS, CDR2 FNYEAQ. V was cut by 3 bases and J by 9 bases, with 12 bases left in between. The CDR3 is CASSFIQGSEQFF. CDR3 nucleotides: TGTGCCAGCAGCTTCATCCAGGGGAGTGAGCAGTTCTTC.

The chain recombines TRBV4-1 with TRBJ2-7; 7 nucleotides align to TRBD1. From germline, CDR1 is MGHRA and CDR2 YSYEKL. The junction had 3 bases not matched to a gene; V was cut back by 0 bases and J by 1 base. This CDR3 is built from 15 residues. CDR3 bases: TGCGCCAGCAGCCAAGAGGGGACAGTATCCTACGAGCAGTACTTC. It yields the protein CASSQEGTVSYEQYF.

This clonotype has a count of ten or more. The V and J genes are TRBV2 and TRBJ2-3; possibly TRBD2 for D (5 bases). The length of the CDR3 is 14 residues. CDR1 and CDR2 (germline): SNHLY, FYNNEI. With 8 bases removed from V and 5 bases from J, the gap between germline ends came to 17 bases. The CDR3 nucleotides are TGTGCCAGCTGGCCCGGGATATGGGGAGATACGCAGTATTTT. Protein: CASWPGIWGDTQYF.

This clonotype was counted between two and nine times. V and J are TRBV29-1 and TRBJ2-7; D possibly matches TRBD1 or TRBD2 (5 bases each). Trimming removed 6 bases at V and 0 bases at J, with 9 bases between. Germline V gene sequence: CDR1 SQVTM, CDR2 ANQGSEA. The CDR3 is 12 residues long. The CDR3 spells CSVEDNSYEQYF. In DNA, the CDR3 is TGCAGCGTGGAGGACAACTCCTACGAGCAGTACTTC.

This clonotype occurred many times. The CDR3 region is CASSLDLTSYEQYF. CDR3 nucleotide sequence: TGTGCCAGCAGCTTGGACCTTACTTCCTACGAGCAGTACTTC. The rearrangement joins TRBV5-6 to TRBJ2-7; D remains ambiguous. The length of the CDR3 is 14 residues. The V gene's germline CDR1 is SGHDT and CDR2 YYEEEE. Deletions cut 0 bases from V and 1 base from J, with 8 bases between.

This clonotype has ten or more counts. V is TRBV28 and J is TRBJ2-6; D is unresolved. In germline, CDR1 is MDHEN, CDR2 SYDVKM. CDR3 length equals 16 residues. Trimming took 7 bases from V and 1 from J, leaving 14 bases between them. CDR3 protein: CASTSLGSSGANVLTF. The DNA of the CDR3 is TGTGCCAGCACCTCCTTGGGTAGTTCTGGGGCCAACGTCCTGACTTTC.

This clonotype was recorded many times. The V gene is TRBV5-1, the J gene TRBJ2-7; 11 bases match TRBD2. V trimming: 5 bases; J trimming: 6 bases; junction bases outside the gene matches: 13. Germline-derived CDR1 and CDR2 are SGHRS and YFSETQ. The CDR3 is 16 residues long. For the CDR3, the DNA is TGCGCCAGCAGGTTTGGTACTAGCGGGAGTGGCGGCGAGCAGTACTTC. It encodes CASRFGTSGSGGEQYF.

This clonotype was counted only a few times. CDR3 loop: CSAILSGQGYQPQHF. The CDR3 DNA reads as TGCAGTGCTATTCTGTCTGGACAGGGCTATCAGCCCCAGCATTTT. The V and J genes are TRBV20-1 and TRBJ1-5, with 8 bases aligning to TRBD1. Germline CDR1 and CDR2: DFQATT and SNEGSKA (reference sequence). CDR3 length equals 15 residues. V shed 4 bases and J 5 bases; nucleotides not matched to a gene: 10.

About this clonotype: A much larger clone differs by one base, so this may be a read error. The chain links TRBV7-3 to TRBJ2-6, with D maybe TRBD1 (5 bases). Germline assignment: CDR1 SGHTA and CDR2 FQGTGA. The length of the CDR3 is 15 residues. Written as DNA, the CDR3 is TGTGCCAGCAGCTTAACGTCGTCTGGGGCCGACGTCCTGACTTTC. Translation gives CASSLTSSGADVLTF.

In this sample, this clonotype turned up many times. V usage is TRBV28 and J usage is TRBJ2-5; weak D call: TRBD2 (5 bases). Germline V lookup: CDR1 MDHEN, CDR2 SYDVKM. The ends were cut back, 4 bases at V and 5 bases at J, with 14 bases in the middle. The CDR3 runs 14 residues. The CDR3 reads CASSSPGGSETQYF. The DNA of the CDR3 is TGTGCCAGCAGTTCGCCAGGAGGATCGGAGACCCAGTACTTC.

This clonotype occurred once. V is TRBV4-2 and J is TRBJ2-1; D is undetermined. The CDR3 totals 15 residues. Germline-derived CDR1 and CDR2 are LGHNA and YNFKEQ. V lost 0 bases and J 0 bases, leaving 6 bases between the germline ends. The CDR3 here is CASSQEPISYNEQFF. The CDR3 region has the DNA TGTGCCAGCAGCCAAGAACCTATCTCCTACAATGAGCAGTTCTTC.

The rearrangement links TRBV14 to TRBJ1-3, with 7 bases identical to TRBD1. Germline assignment: CDR1 SGHDN and CDR2 FVKESK. This CDR3 is built from 14 residues. V lost 3 bases and J lost 4; bases outside the gene matches: 3. The DNA for the CDR3 is TGTGCCAGCAGCCAGACAGGGTTGGGAAACACCATATATTTT. Its protein product is CASSQTGLGNTIYF.

The CDR3 loop is CASSLSSGLQETQYF. The CDR3 DNA sequence: TGTGCCAGCAGCCTTTCAAGCGGGCTCCAAGAGACCCAGTACTTC. The rearrangement uses TRBV3-1 and TRBJ2-5, with D possibly TRBD2 on 6 matching bases. Trimming stripped 4 bases from V and 1 base from J, with 13 bases between. Germline-derived CDR1 and CDR2 are LGHDT and YNNKEL (reference sequence). The CDR3 has 15 amino acids.

In this sample, this clonotype turned up a few times. The chain employs TRBV10-3 and TRBJ2-7, with TRBD2 matching over 11 bases. After removal of 6 bases from V and 1 base from J, the junction contained 2 bases not matched to a gene. The CDR3 consists of 14 residues. Germline V gives CDR1 ENHRY, CDR2 SYGVKD. DNA for the CDR3: TGTGCCATCAGCCTAGCGGGAGGTTCCTACGAGCAGTACTTC. This codes for CAISLAGGSYEQYF.

This clonotype was found a few times. The V and J genes are TRBV16 and TRBJ1-1; D gene unclear. In germline, CDR1 is KGHSY, CDR2 FQNENV. The germline V and J ends were trimmed by 4 bases and 3 bases, with 12 bases remaining between them. The CDR3 is 14 amino acids. The CDR3 protein is CASSPNPYDTEAFF. The CDR3, as DNA: TGTGCCAGCAGCCCTAATCCATACGACACTGAAGCTTTCTTT.

The rearrangement uses TRBV7-2 and TRBJ2-1; 8 nucleotides agree with TRBD2. The trim removed 7 bases at V and 2 bases at J, leaving 7 bases unmatched. The CDR3 sequence is 15 residues long. Germline loops: CDR1 SGHTA, CDR2 FQGNSA. CDR3 residues: CASMPGSGTYNEQFF. CDR3 DNA: TGTGCCAGCATGCCGGGTAGCGGGACCTACAATGAGCAGTTCTTC.

This clonotype was observed at least ten times. The chain has TRBV2 and TRBJ2-7, with TRBD2 identical over 9 bases. Germline trimming cut 6 bases from V and 4 bases from J; bases unmatched to any gene: 7. Germline V gene lookup returns CDR1 SNHLY and CDR2 FYNNEI. The CDR3 length is 14 residues. The CDR3 loop reads CASRKLAGAYEQYF. CDR3 DNA sequence: TGTGCCAGCAGAAAACTAGCGGGTGCTTACGAGCAGTACTTC.

This clonotype appeared many times. V and J are TRBV24-1 and TRBJ1-5, with 7 positions matching TRBD1. With V trimmed by 3 bases and J by 6 bases, 7 bases remained unmatched. Germline-derived CDR1 and CDR2 are KGHDR and SFDVKD. CDR3 length: 15 residues. The CDR3 loop is CATSDPRQGAQPQHF. The CDR3, as DNA: TGTGCCACCAGTGATCCGAGACAGGGCGCTCAGCCCCAGCATTTT.

The table lists this clonotype with a few counts. This rearrangement joins TRBV18 to TRBJ2-7; D perhaps matches TRBD2 (5 bases). Between the trimmed V and J ends, which lost 2 bases and 3 bases, there was a span of 11 bases. The CDR3 length is 14 residues. Germline V CDR1 and CDR2: KGHSH, LQKENI. The CDR3 loop is CASSPSDLSYEQYF. In DNA, the CDR3 is TGTGCCAGCTCACCATCGGACTTGAGCTACGAGCAGTACTTC.

This clonotype has a count of ten or more. The J gene is TRBJ2-5, the V gene TRBV7-2, with D possibly TRBD2 on 6 matching bases. The length of the CDR3 is 15 residues. CDR1 and CDR2 from the germline V gene are SGHTA and FQGNSA. The V and J ends lost 2 bases and 5 bases respectively, with 15 bases between them. In DNA, the CDR3 is TGTGCCAGCAGCTTATCCAGGGAGGTTAGGGAGACCCAGTACTTC. Translation: CASSLSREVRETQYF.

This clonotype was recorded many times. The rearrangement uses TRBV29-1 and TRBJ2-2; D might be TRBD2 (5 bases). The CDR3 runs to 14 residues. Looked up from germline, CDR1 is SQVTM and CDR2 is ANQGSEA. Trimming cost V 4 bases and J 7 bases, with 16 bases left between them. DNA of the CDR3: TGCAGCGTTGGGAATTCGGGGTTAGACGGGGAGCTGTTTTTT. Protein: CSVGNSGLDGELFF.

This clonotype was detected many times. The chain is built from TRBV20-1 and TRBJ2-7; D unresolved. Germline assignment: CDR1 DFQATT and CDR2 SNEGSKA (reference sequence). The CDR3 length is 13 residues. V lost 7 bases and J 3 bases, leaving 16 bases between the germline ends. CDR3 sequence reads: CSGWSLGVYEQYF. The CDR3 DNA reads TGCAGTGGTTGGAGTTTAGGAGTCTACGAGCAGTACTTC.

This clonotype was observed at least ten times. The chain has TRBV27 and TRBJ2-2, with 10 bases identical to TRBD2. The CDR3 is 16 amino acids. The trim removed 6 bases at V and 6 bases at J, leaving 10 bases unmatched. Germline CDR1 is MNHEY and CDR2 is SMNVEV (reference sequence). CDR3 DNA: TGTGCCAGCAGAATAAGAGCTAGCGGGAGAGCCGGGGAGCTGTTTTTT. Its protein product is CASRIRASGRAGELFF.